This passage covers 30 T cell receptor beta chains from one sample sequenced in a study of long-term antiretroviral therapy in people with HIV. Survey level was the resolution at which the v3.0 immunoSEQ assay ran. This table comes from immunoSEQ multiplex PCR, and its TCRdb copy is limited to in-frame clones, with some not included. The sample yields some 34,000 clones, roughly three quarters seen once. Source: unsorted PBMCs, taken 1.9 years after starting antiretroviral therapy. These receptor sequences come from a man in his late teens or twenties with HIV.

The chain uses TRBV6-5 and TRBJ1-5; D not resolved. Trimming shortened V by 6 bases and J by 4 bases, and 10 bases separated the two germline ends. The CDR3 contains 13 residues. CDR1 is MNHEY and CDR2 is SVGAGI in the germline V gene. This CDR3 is CASRKGQNQPQHF. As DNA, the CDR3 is TGTGCCAGCAGAAAGGGTCAAAATCAGCCCCAGCATTTT.

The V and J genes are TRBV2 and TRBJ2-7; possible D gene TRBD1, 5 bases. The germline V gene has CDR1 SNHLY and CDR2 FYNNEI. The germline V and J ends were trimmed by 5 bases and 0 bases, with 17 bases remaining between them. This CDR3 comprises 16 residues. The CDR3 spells CASSTTQGGPSYEQYF. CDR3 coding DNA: TGTGCCAGCAGTACAACGCAGGGTGGCCCCTCCTACGAGCAGTACTTC.

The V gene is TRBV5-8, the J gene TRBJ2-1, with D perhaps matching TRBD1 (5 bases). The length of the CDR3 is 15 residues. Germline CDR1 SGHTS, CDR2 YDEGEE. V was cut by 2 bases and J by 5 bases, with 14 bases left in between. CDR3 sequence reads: CASSLRVGPNNEQFF. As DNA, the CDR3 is TGTGCCAGCAGCTTAAGGGTGGGGCCCAACAATGAGCAGTTCTTC.

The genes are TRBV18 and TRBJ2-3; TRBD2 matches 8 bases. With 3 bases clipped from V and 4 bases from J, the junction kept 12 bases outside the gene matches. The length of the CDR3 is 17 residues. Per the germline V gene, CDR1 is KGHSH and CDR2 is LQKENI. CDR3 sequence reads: CASSPTGGGLRSDTQYF. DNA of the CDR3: TGTGCCAGCTCACCCACGGGGGGGGGCCTTCGTTCAGATACGCAGTATTTT.

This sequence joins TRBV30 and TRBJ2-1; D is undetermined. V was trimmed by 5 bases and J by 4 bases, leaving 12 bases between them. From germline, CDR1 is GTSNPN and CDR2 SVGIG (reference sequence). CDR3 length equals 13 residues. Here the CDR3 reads CAWGKSLYNEQFF. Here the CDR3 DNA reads TGTGCCTGGGGCAAAAGTTTGTACAATGAGCAGTTCTTC.

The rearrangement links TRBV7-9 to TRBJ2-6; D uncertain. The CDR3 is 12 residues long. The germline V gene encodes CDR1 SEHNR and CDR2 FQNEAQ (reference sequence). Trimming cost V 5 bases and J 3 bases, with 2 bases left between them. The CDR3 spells CASSNGANVLTF. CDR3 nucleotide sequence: TGTGCCAGCAGCAATGGGGCCAACGTCCTGACTTTC.

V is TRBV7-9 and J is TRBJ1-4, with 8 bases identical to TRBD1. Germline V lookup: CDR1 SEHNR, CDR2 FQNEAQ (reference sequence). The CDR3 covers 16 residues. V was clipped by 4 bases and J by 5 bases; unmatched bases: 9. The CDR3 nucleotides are TGTGCCAGCAGCTCGAACCCCAGGGACAGGAATGAAAAACTGTTTTTT. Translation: CASSSNPRDRNEKLFF. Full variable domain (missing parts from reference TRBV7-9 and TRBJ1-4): DTGVSQNPRHKITKRGQNVTFRCDPISEHNRLYWYRQTLGQGPEFLTYFQNEAQLEKSRLLSDRFSAERPKGSFSTLEIQRTEQGDSAMYLCASSSNPRDRNEKLFFGSGTQLSVL.

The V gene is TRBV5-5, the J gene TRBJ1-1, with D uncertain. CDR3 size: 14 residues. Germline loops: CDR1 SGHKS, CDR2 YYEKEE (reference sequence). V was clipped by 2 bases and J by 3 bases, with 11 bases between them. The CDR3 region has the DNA TGTGCCAGCAGCTTAAATTATGAGTACACTGAAGCTTTCTTT. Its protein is CASSLNYEYTEAFF.

The CDR3 spells CASSVEVWDTQYF. The CDR3 nucleotides read TGTGCCAGCAGCGTAGAGGTTTGGGATACGCAGTATTTT. This rearrangement joins TRBV9 to TRBJ2-3; D remains ambiguous. Looked up from germline, CDR1 is SGDLS and CDR2 is YYNGEE. The length of the CDR3 is 13 residues. The ends were cut back, 0 bases at V and 6 bases at J, with 8 bases in the middle.

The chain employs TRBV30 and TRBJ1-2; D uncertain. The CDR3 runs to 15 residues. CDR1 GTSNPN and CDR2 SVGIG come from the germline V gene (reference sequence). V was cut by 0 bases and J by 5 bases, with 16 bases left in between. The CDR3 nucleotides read TGTGCCTGGAGTGTACAGAACGTTAGGGATTATGGCTACACCTTC. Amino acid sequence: CAWSVQNVRDYGYTF. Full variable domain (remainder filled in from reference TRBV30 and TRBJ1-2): SQTIHQWPATLVQPVGSPLSLECTVEGTSNPNLYWYRQAAGRGLQLLFYSVGIGQISSEVPQNLSASRPQDRQFILSSKKLLLSDSGFYLCAWSVQNVRDYGYTFGSGTRLTVV.

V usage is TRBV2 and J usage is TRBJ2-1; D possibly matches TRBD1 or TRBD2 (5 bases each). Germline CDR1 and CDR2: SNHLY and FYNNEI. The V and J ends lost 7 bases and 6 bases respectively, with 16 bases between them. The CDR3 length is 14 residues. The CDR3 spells CASTILPGPNEQFF. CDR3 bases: TGTGCCAGCACGATACTTCCGGGGCCCAATGAGCAGTTCTTC.

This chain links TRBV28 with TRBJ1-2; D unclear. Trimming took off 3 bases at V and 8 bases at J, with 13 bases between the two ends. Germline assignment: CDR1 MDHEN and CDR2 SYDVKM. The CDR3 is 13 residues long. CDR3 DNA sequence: TGTGCCAGCAGTTTCTTCTGGAAAAAGGGCTACACCTTC. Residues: CASSFFWKKGYTF.

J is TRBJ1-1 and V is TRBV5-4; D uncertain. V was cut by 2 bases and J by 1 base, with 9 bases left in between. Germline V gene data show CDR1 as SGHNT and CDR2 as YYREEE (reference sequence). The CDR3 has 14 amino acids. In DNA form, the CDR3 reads TGTGCCAGCAGCTTAGTCTTCGAGAACACTGAAGCTTTCTTT. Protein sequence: CASSLVFENTEAFF.

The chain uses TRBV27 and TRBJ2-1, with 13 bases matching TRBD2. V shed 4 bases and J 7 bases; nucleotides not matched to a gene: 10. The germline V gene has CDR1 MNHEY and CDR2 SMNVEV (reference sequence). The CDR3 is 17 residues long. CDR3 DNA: TGTGCCAGCAGTTCGACTAGCGGGGGGCCGGTACATAATGAGCAGTTCTTC. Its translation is CASSSTSGGPVHNEQFF.

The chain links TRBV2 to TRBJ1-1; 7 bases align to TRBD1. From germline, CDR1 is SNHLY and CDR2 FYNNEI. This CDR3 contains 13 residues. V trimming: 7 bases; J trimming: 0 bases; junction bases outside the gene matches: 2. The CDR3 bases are TGTGCCAGCAACAGGGGATTGAACACTGAAGCTTTCTTT. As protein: CASNRGLNTEAFF.

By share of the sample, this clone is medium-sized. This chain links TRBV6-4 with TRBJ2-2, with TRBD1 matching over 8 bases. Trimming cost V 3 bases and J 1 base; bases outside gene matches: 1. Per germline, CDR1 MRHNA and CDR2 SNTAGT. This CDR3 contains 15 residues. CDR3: CASSETGENTGELFF. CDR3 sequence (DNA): TGTGCCAGCAGTGAGACAGGGGAGAACACCGGGGAGCTGTTTTTT.

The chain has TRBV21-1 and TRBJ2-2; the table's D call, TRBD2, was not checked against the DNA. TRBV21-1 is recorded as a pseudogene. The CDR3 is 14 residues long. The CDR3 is CASSKRESTGELFF. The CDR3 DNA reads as TGTGCCAGCAGCAAGAGGGAATCCACCGGGGAGCTGTTTTTT.

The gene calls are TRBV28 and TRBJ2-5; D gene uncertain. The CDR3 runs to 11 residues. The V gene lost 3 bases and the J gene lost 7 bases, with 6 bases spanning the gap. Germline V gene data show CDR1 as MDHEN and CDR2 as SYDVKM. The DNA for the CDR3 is TGTGCCAGCAGTTTTTATTTGACCCAGTACTTC. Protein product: CASSFYLTQYF.

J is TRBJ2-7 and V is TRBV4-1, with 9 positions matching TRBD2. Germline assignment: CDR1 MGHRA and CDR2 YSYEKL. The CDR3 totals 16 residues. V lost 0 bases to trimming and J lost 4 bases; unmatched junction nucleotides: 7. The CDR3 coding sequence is TGCGCCAGCAGCCAAGATCCTTTTAGCGGGGGATACGAGCAGTACGTC. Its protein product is CASSQDPFSGGYEQYV.

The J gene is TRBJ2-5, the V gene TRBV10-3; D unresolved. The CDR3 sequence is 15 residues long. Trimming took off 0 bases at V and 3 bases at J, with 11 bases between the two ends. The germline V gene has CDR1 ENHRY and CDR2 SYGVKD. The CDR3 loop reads CAISESSAGEETQYF. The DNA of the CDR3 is TGTGCCATCAGTGAGTCCTCAGCTGGCGAAGAGACCCAGTACTTC.

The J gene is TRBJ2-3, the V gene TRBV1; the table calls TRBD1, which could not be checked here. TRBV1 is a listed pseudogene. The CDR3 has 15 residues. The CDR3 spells CTSHDADSFTDTQYF. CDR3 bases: TGCACCAGCCACGACGCCGACAGTTTCACAGATACGCAGTATTTT.

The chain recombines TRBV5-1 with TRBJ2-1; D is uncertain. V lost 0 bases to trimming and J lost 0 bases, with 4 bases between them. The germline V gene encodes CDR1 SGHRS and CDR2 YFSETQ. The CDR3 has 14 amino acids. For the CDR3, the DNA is TGCGCCAGCAGCTTGGAAGGCTCCTACAATGAGCAGTTCTTC. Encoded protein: CASSLEGSYNEQFF.

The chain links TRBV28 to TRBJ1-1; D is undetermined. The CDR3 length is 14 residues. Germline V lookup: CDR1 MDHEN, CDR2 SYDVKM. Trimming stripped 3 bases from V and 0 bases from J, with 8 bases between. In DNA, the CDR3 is TGTGCCAGCAGTTTGCGGCGGGTGAACACTGAAGCTTTCTTT. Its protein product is CASSLRRVNTEAFF. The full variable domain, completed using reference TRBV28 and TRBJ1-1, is DVKVTQSSRYLVKRTGEKVFLECVQDMDHENMFWYRQDPGLGLRLIYFSYDVKMKEKGDIPEGYSVSREKKERFSLILESASTNQTSMYLCASSLRRVNTEAFFGQGTRLTVV.

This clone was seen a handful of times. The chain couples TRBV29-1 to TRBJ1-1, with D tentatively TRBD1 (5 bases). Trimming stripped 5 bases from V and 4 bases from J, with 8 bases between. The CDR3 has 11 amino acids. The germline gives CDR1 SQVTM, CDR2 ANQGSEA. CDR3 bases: TGCAGCGTTTTGGGGGGCACTGAAGCTTTCTTT. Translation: CSVLGGTEAFF.

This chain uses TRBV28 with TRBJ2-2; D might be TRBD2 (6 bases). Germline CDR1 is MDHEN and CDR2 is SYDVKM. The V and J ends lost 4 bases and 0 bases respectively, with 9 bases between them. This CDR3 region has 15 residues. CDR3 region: CASSSPGANTGELFF. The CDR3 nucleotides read TGTGCCAGCAGTTCACCGGGGGCGAACACCGGGGAGCTGTTTTTT.

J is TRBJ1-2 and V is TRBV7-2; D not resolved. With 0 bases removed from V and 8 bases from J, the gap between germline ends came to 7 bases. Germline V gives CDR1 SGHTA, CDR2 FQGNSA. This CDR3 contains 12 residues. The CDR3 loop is CASSLAGWGYTF. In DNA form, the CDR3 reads TGTGCCAGCAGCTTAGCCGGTTGGGGCTACACCTTC.

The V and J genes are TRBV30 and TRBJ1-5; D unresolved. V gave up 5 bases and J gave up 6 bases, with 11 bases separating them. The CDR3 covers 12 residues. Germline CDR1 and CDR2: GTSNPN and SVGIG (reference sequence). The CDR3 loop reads CAWGIDRQPQHF. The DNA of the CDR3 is TGTGCCTGGGGGATCGACCGTCAGCCCCAGCATTTT.

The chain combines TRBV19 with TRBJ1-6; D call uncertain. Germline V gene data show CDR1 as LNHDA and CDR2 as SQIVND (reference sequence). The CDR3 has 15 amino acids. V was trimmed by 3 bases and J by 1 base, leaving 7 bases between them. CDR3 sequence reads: CASSIQGSYNSPLHF. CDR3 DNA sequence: TGTGCCAGTAGTATTCAAGGGTCCTATAATTCACCCCTCCACTTT.

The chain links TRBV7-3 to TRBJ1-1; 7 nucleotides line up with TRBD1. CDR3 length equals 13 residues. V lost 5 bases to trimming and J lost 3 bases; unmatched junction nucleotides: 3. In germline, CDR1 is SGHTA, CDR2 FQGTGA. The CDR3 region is CASSNQGDTEAFF. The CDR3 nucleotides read TGTGCCAGCAGCAACCAGGGGGACACTGAAGCTTTCTTT.

CDR3 bases: TGTGCCAGCATCGGGGAAAAGAACACCGGGGAGCTGTTTTTT. Translated: CASIGEKNTGELFF. The V gene is TRBV2, the J gene TRBJ2-2, with a weak D call TRBD2 (5 bases). Germline V gene data show CDR1 as SNHLY and CDR2 as FYNNEI. CDR3 length: 14 amino acids. V was cut by 7 bases and J by 1 base, with 10 bases left in between.